This entry is about one T cell receptor (beta chain). The data are from a study of blood T cell repertoires in COVID-19. The table came from immunoSEQ multiplex PCR; TCRdb's copy has only in-frame clones and leaves some out. The table includes about 200,000 clones, roughly 85% detected once. The CDR3 loop spans 12 amino acids. The V gene lost 6 bases and the J gene lost 6 bases, with 12 bases spanning the gap. From germline, CDR1 is SNHLY and CDR2 FYNNEI. Source material: peripheral blood. The sequence came from a man between 60 and 70 years old with active or convalescent COVID-19. V usage is TRBV2 and J usage is TRBJ2-7; D perhaps matches TRBD2 (6 bases). CDR3 DNA: TGTGCCAGCAGGGAGGGGACGTCCGAGCAGTACTTC. Translation gives CASREGTSEQYF.